The 21 T cell receptor beta chains below were found in one sample sequenced in a study of blood T cells in healthy people across ages. With a J-beta primer mix and a sample-barcoded 5' primer, a second PCR ran roughly 6 to 11 cycles. Using its own MiXCR run on the 5' RACE reads, TCRdb lists one record per CDR3 protein. The sample holds 1.5 million to 2 million distinct CDR3 sequences, 28% seen once. Sequencing was done on a sample of blood. Receptor source: a woman in her twenties or thirties in good health.

This clonotype was seen more than once but under ten times. V usage is TRBV5-1 and J usage is TRBJ2-3, with 10 bases that match TRBD2. Trimming took 4 bases from V and 6 from J; bases not matched to a gene: 11. The CDR3 has 16 residues. Germline V gives CDR1 SGHRS, CDR2 YFSETQ. In DNA, the CDR3 is TGCGCCAGCAGCCTCGATAGCGGGGGGACGGCGGATACGCAGTATTTT. Its translation is CASSLDSGGTADTQYF.

In this sample, this clonotype turned up a few times. This chain connects TRBV7-6 to TRBJ2-1, with 7 bases matching TRBD2. J lost 3 bases, V lost 4 bases, and 9 bases had no gene match. Per germline, CDR1 SGHVS and CDR2 FNYEAQ. The CDR3 has 16 residues. The CDR3 nucleotides read TGTGCCAGCAGCTCGACAGCGGGGCCTAGCTACAATGAGCAGTTCTTC. It yields the protein CASSSTAGPSYNEQFF.

This clonotype was seen a few times. The V gene is TRBV9, the J gene TRBJ2-1; 7 bases are shared with TRBD2. The CDR3 has 17 amino acids. Germline CDR1 SGDLS, CDR2 YYNGEE. The V gene end was trimmed by 0 bases and the J gene end by 3 bases; junction bases not matched to a gene: 9. CDR3 sequence reads: CASSVEYSGGNYNEQFF. For the CDR3, the DNA is TGTGCCAGCAGCGTAGAGTATTCGGGGGGAAACTACAATGAGCAGTTCTTC.

The DNA for the CDR3 is TGTGCCAGCAGCCCCGGGACAGGGTGGGATACGCAGTATTTT. It translates to CASSPGTGWDTQYF. J is TRBJ2-3 and V is TRBV5-5; TRBD1 aligns across 9 bases. J gave up 6 bases and V 4 bases, and 6 bases lay outside the gene matches. This CDR3 has 14 amino acids. Germline V gene data show CDR1 as SGHKS and CDR2 as YYEKEE (reference sequence).

CDR3 residues: CASSFVSGDNNEQFF. The CDR3 bases are TGTGCCAGCAGCTTCGTGTCAGGGGACAACAATGAGCAGTTCTTC. V and J are TRBV7-9 and TRBJ2-1, with TRBD1 as a possible D gene (6 bases). Germline lookup yields CDR1 SEHNR and CDR2 FQNEAQ (reference sequence). This CDR3 region has 15 residues. Trimming cost V 3 bases and J 5 bases, with 14 bases left between them.

There are many counts of this clonotype. The chain uses TRBV12-3 or TRBV12-4 and TRBJ2-4; D remains ambiguous. Deletions cut 3 bases from V and 7 bases from J, with 10 bases between. The CDR3 has 13 residues. CDR3 DNA sequence: TGTGCCAGCAGTTTCGGGCAGATGAACATTCAGTACTTC. This sequence encodes CASSFGQMNIQYF.

The genes are TRBV10-3 and TRBJ2-3, with 8 nucleotides matching TRBD2. V shed 4 bases, J shed 6 bases, and the junction held 9 bases outside the gene matches. Germline CDR1 ENHRY, CDR2 SYGVKD. The CDR3 has 15 residues. Here the CDR3 reads CAISGSAGAMDTQYF. The CDR3 region has the DNA TGTGCCATCAGTGGCTCAGCGGGAGCGATGGATACGCAGTATTTT.

The chain couples TRBV7-2 to TRBJ2-5; the D is unclear. The CDR3 spans 13 residues. Germline V gene sequence: CDR1 SGHTA, CDR2 FQGNSA. Deletions cut 1 base from V and 13 bases from J, with 16 bases between. The CDR3 DNA reads TGTGCCAGCAGCTTAGTAAGAGTCGGCGAGCGGTACTTC. It encodes CASSLVRVGERYF.

This clonotype was seen a handful of times. CDR3 protein: CAWNRGGYEQYF. CDR3 in DNA: TGTGCCTGGAACCGGGGGGGCTACGAGCAGTACTTC. The chain combines TRBV30 with TRBJ2-7; 8 positions match TRBD2. This CDR3 comprises 12 residues. Germline V CDR1 and CDR2: GTSNPN, SVGIG (reference sequence). The J segment lost 3 bases and the V segment lost 4 bases, leaving 2 bases of the junction unmatched.

The chain links TRBV6-5 to TRBJ1-6; D is possibly TRBD1 (5 bases). The CDR3 covers 15 residues. Trimming took 6 bases from V and 8 from J, leaving 17 bases between them. Germline V gene data show CDR1 as MNHEY and CDR2 as SVGAGI. The CDR3 nucleotides are TGTGCCAGCAGAACTTTGCAGGGCTTGGATTCACCCCTCCACTTT. It codes for CASRTLQGLDSPLHF.

Notes on this clonotype: This may come from a read error, since a much larger clone is one base off. The rearrangement joins TRBV20-1 to TRBJ2-5; the match to TRBD2 covers 10 bases. The CDR3 covers 13 residues. Germline CDR1 reads DFQATT; CDR2 reads SNEGSKA (reference sequence). Here the CDR3 reads CSARLAGVETPYF. In DNA, the CDR3 is TGCAGTGCTAGACTAGCGGGAGTGGAGACCCCGTACTTC.

The chain joins TRBV11-2 to TRBJ1-4; the match to TRBD1 covers 7 bases. V gave up 5 bases and J gave up 0 bases; unmatched junction bases: 6. The germline V gene encodes CDR1 SGHAT and CDR2 FQNNGV. CDR3 size: 16 residues. The CDR3 bases are TGTGCCAGCAGCGAGGACAGGAGATCAACTAATGAAAAACTGTTTTTT. This translates into CASSEDRRSTNEKLFF.

The chain recombines TRBV7-2 with TRBJ1-5; 8 positions agree with TRBD1. The germline V gene encodes CDR1 SGHTA and CDR2 FQGNSA. The CDR3 extends over 16 amino acids. With 1 base clipped from V and 6 bases from J, the junction kept 8 bases outside the gene matches. The CDR3 sequence is CASSLGTGTSGQPQHF. The CDR3 DNA reads as TGTGCCAGCAGCTTAGGGACAGGGACTTCGGGTCAGCCCCAGCATTTT.

This clonotype came up a few times. The chain links TRBV10-3 to TRBJ2-1; 9 nucleotides agree with TRBD2. CDR1 and CDR2 from the germline V gene are ENHRY and SYGVKD. V dropped 8 bases and J dropped 5; count of bases not matched to a gene: 10. CDR3 length: 15 residues. The CDR3 coding sequence is TGTGCCATCTCCCGCGGGGGGGCGCCCCACAATGAGCAGTTCTTC. Translating gives CAISRGGAPHNEQFF.

In its sample, this clonotype was seen many times. J is TRBJ2-1 and V is TRBV12-3 or TRBV12-4, with 9 bases matching TRBD1. The junction had 9 bases not matched to a gene; V was cut back by 5 bases and J by 7 bases. The CDR3 is made up of 15 amino acids. CDR3 bases: TGTGCCAGCAGTCCGACAGGGGGGAGCATTAATGAGCAGTTCTTC. Translating gives CASSPTGGSINEQFF.

The V call is TRBV5-4, the J call TRBJ1-2; D call uncertain. CDR1 and CDR2 (germline): SGHNT, YYREEE (reference sequence). The CDR3 extends over 15 amino acids. Trimming removed 4 bases at V and 1 base at J, with 14 bases between. CDR3 sequence: CASSNPNRVNYGYTF. The CDR3 region has the DNA TGTGCCAGCAGCAATCCCAACAGAGTTAACTATGGCTACACCTTC.

The chain has TRBV10-2 and TRBJ1-1; D gene ambiguous. The germline V and J ends were trimmed by 5 bases and 6 bases, with 13 bases remaining between them. Per the germline V gene, CDR1 is WSHSY and CDR2 is SAAADI. The CDR3 loop spans 13 amino acids. In DNA, the CDR3 is TGCGCCAGCAGTCTCAAACGGGTTGCTGAAGCTTTCTTT. Translated, it gives CASSLKRVAEAFF.

About this clonotype: One end of the junction fails to match germline, which may point to a read error. This chain links TRBV12-3 or TRBV12-4 with TRBJ2-3; weak D call: TRBD2 (6 bases). The CDR3 has 13 residues. The chain's CDR3 is CASSGGTQDAQYF. The CDR3 bases are TGTGCCAGCAGTGGAGGGACTCAAGATGCGCAGTATTTT.

This clonotype has a handful of counts. The rearrangement uses TRBV5-6 and TRBJ2-3, with TRBD1 as a possible D gene (5 bases). Germline values: CDR1 SGHDT, CDR2 YYEEEE. CDR3 length: 16 residues. Trimming pared 3 bases from V and 0 bases from J, leaving 14 bases between. The CDR3 sequence: CASSSDTGSSTDTQYF. CDR3 coding DNA: TGTGCCAGCAGCTCGGACACTGGGTCTAGCACAGATACGCAGTATTTT.

The V gene is TRBV2, the J gene TRBJ2-1; TRBD2 aligns across 13 bases. With the DNA end fitting TRBJ2-7 better, the J assignment may be wrong. The germline CDR1 and CDR2 sequences are SNHLY and FYNNEI. The CDR3 spans 14 residues. The CDR3 bases are TGTGCCAGCAGTGAAGTGGGACTAGCGGGGAAGCAGTACTTC. Translated: CASSEVGLAGKQYF.

The gene calls are TRBV7-9 and TRBJ1-4, with D possibly TRBD1 on 5 matching bases. Trimming removed 3 bases from V and 8 bases from J, with 13 bases in between. The length of the CDR3 is 14 residues. Germline assignment: CDR1 SEHNR and CDR2 FQNEAQ (reference sequence). DNA for the CDR3: TGTGCCAGCAGCTTTTGGGGGTATGGGGAAAAACTGTTTTTT. Its protein is CASSFWGYGEKLFF.